This is a list of T cell receptor beta chains from one sample in a study of siplizumab effects on memory and regulatory T cells. Data came from immunoSEQ multiplex PCR; TCRdb stores just in-frame clones and leaves some out. The top ten clones hold approximately 0.58% of a sample with about 99,000 clones, 85% to 95% of them seen once. Sequencing was performed on Tregs sorted from blood. Every receptor here comes from a human donor in good health. Each CDR3 is given with its conserved first and last residue. A D gene is named only where the DNA matches it firmly. Size values are once, few and many counts, or a class for expanded clones, and some rows have none.

d_call	v_call	j_call	clone_size	cdr3_length	cdr3_nt	cdr3_aa
-	TRBV7-9	TRBJ2-2	-	14	TGTGCCAGCAGCTTATCTGTTAGTGGCCGGGAGCTGTTTTTT	CASSLSVSGRELFF
TRBD2	TRBV6-6	TRBJ2-3	-	13	TGTGCCAGCAGTTCAGCGGGAATAGATACGCAGTATTTT	CASSSAGIDTQYF
-	TRBV5-1	TRBJ2-4	-	15	TGCGCCAGCAGCTTGCTCGGACAGAGGGAAAACATTCAGTACTTC	CASSLLGQRENIQYF
-	TRBV29-1	TRBJ1-1	-	14	TGCAGCGTCGAAGGGGCAACCATGAACACTGAAGCTTTCTTT	CSVEGATMNTEAFF
TRBD2	TRBV5-4	TRBJ2-5	-	17	TGTGCCAGCAGCCTCACCCGGACTAGCGGGGGGCAAGAGACCCAGTACTTC	CASSLTRTSGGQETQYF
-	TRBV20-1	TRBJ1-1	-	11	TGCAGTGCCGGGGGGCCGCGGGAAGCTTTCTTT	CSAGGPREAFF
TRBD1	TRBV9	TRBJ2-2	-	18	TGTGCCAGCAGCACAGCGCGAACGGGACAGATAAACACCGGGGAGCTGTTTTTT	CASSTARTGQINTGELFF
-	TRBV30	TRBJ2-3	-	11	TGTGCCTGGACAATTGGAGATACGCAGTATTTT	CAWTIGDTQYF
-	TRBV6-1	TRBJ2-3	-	13	TGTGCCAGCAGTACCCGAATTACAGATACGCAGTATTTT	CASSTRITDTQYF
-	TRBV23-1	TRBJ1-5	-	14	TGCGCCAGCAAAATCAGGGAACGGGATCAGCCCCAGCATTTT	CASKIRERDQPQHF
-	TRBV20-1	TRBJ2-7	-	11	TGCAGTGCTGGCCGACAGTACGAGCAGTACTTC	CSAGRQYEQYF
-	TRBV11-2	TRBJ2-7	-	14	TGTGCCAGCAGCTTAAGACCCGGATCCTACGAGCAGTACTTC	CASSLRPGSYEQYF
TRBD1	TRBV30	TRBJ1-5	-	15	TGTGCCTGGAGTGTACAGGGGGCGAGCAATCAGCCCCAGCATTTT	CAWSVQGASNQPQHF
-	TRBV2	TRBJ2-3	-	16	TGTGCCAGCAAAAATCTAAAGGGGCGAGGCACAGATACGCAGTATTTT	CASKNLKGRGTDTQYF
-	TRBV9	TRBJ2-1	-	13	TGTGCCAGCAGCTCAAAACGGACTGGAGAGCAGTTCTTC	CASSSKRTGEQFF
TRBD1	TRBV19	TRBJ1-5	-	15	TGTGCCAGTATCGACCGGGACAGGCGAAATCAGCCCCAGCATTTT	CASIDRDRRNQPQHF
-	TRBV5-5	TRBJ1-1	once	12	TGTGCCAGCAGCCGGGACGGTTATGAAGCTTTCTTT	CASSRDGYEAFF
-	TRBV9	TRBJ2-3	-	13	TGTGCCAGCTCGGGACTTAGCACAGATACGCAGTATTTT	CASSGLSTDTQYF
-	TRBV4-2	TRBJ1-1	few	13	TGTGCCAGCAGCCAAGATAGGAACACTGAAGCTTTCTTT	CASSQDRNTEAFF
TRBD2	TRBV11-3	TRBJ2-1	-	18	TGTGCCAGCAGCTTCCTGAGCCCGGGACTAGCGGGAAAAAATGAGCAGTTCTTC	CASSFLSPGLAGKNEQFF
TRBD1	TRBV19	TRBJ1-1	-	15	TGTGCCACCACCGGGACAGGAGTATCAAACACTGAAGCTTTCTTT	CATTGTGVSNTEAFF
-	TRBV6-1	TRBJ2-5	-	12	TGTGCCAGCAGAACCAGCAGGGAGACCCAGTACTTC	CASRTSRETQYF
-	TRBV7-9	TRBJ2-5	-	15	TGTGCCAGCAGCTTAGGGGGGGCCGCCTCGGAGACCCAGTACTTC	CASSLGGAASETQYF
TRBD1	TRBV25-1	TRBJ2-1	-	15	TGTGCCAGCAGTGGTTGGGACAGGGGAAGTAATGAGCAGTTCTTC	CASSGWDRGSNEQFF
-	TRBV5-1	TRBJ2-2	-	14	TGCGCCAGCAGCTTGCCGGTAGGCACCGGGGAGCTGTTTTTT	CASSLPVGTGELFF
-	TRBV5-6	TRBJ1-1	-	14	TGTGCCGGCAGCTTGTCCTCCTGGAACACTGAAGCTTTCTTT	CAGSLSSWNTEAFF
TRBD2	TRBV10-3	TRBJ2-3	-	16	TGTGCCATCAGCCAAACTAGCGGGGGGACCTCAGATACGCAGTATTTT	CAISQTSGGTSDTQYF
TRBD2	TRBV19	TRBJ2-7	-	14	TGTGCCAGTAGTATCCAGCGGGGAAACTACGAGCAGTACTTC	CASSIQRGNYEQYF
TRBD1	TRBV6-1	TRBJ1-1	-	12	TGTGCCAGCAGCCTATACAGGGGGAGTGCTTTCTTT	CASSLYRGSAFF
-	TRBV10-1	TRBJ1-1	once	13	TGCGCCAGCAGTTTTGACGGGAACACTGAAGCTTTCTTT	CASSFDGNTEAFF
-	TRBV20-1	TRBJ1-2	once	11	TGCAGTGCCAATACAGGATATGGCTACACCTTC	CSANTGYGYTF
TRBD1	TRBV6-5	TRBJ1-2	-	13	TGTGCCAGCAGTCGGGACAGGGACTATGGCTACACCTTC	CASSRDRDYGYTF
-	TRBV11-2	TRBJ1-2	-	13	TGTGCCAGCAGCCCCCCTAGCTTTAGAGGCTACACCTTC	CASSPPSFRGYTF
-	TRBV7-8	TRBJ2-2	-	15	TGTGCCAGCAGCTTATTCGGGGTAAACACCGGGGAGCTGTTTTTT	CASSLFGVNTGELFF